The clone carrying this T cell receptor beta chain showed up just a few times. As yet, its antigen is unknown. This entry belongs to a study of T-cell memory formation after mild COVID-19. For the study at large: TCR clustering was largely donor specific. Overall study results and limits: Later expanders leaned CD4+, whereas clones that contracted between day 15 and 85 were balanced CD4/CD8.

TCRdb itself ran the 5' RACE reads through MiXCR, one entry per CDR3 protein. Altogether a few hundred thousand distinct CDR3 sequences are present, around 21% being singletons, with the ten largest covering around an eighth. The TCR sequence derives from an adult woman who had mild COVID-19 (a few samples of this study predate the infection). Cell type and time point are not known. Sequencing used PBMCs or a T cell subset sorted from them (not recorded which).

CDR3 in DNA: TGTGCCAGCAGTGATAAGGGGGCCGGAAACACCATATATTTT. Translated, it gives CASSDKGAGNTIYF. The chain has TRBV12-3 or TRBV12-4 and TRBJ1-3; 7 bases match TRBD1. V shed 5 bases, J shed 4 bases, and the junction held 5 bases outside the gene matches. The CDR3 is made up of 14 amino acids.